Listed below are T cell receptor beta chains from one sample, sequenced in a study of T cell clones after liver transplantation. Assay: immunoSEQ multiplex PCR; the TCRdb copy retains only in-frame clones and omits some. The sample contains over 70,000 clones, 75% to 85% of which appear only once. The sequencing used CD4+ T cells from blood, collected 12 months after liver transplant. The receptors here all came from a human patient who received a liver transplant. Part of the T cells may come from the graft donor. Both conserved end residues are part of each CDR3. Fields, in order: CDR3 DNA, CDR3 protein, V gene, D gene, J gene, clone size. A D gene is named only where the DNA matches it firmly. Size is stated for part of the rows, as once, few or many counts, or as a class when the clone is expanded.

CDR3 DNA: TGTGCCAGCAGCCGGACAGGGAACACCGGGGAGCTGTTTTTT; CDR3 protein: CASSRTGNTGELFF; V gene: TRBV28; D gene: TRBD1; J gene: TRBJ2-2; clone size: NA
CDR3 DNA: TGCGCCAGCAGCTTGGGCAGGGGAGACACTGAAGCTTTCTTT; CDR3 protein: CASSLGRGDTEAFF; V gene: TRBV5-1; D gene: NA; J gene: TRBJ1-1; clone size: NA
CDR3 DNA: TGCGCCAGCAGCTTGGATATGCTAGCGGGAGGTCACGAGCAGTACTTC; CDR3 protein: CASSLDMLAGGHEQYF; V gene: TRBV5-1; D gene: TRBD2; J gene: TRBJ2-7; clone size: few
CDR3 DNA: TGCGCCAGCAGCTTGGGCAGGGTTGTGGGGTATGAGCAGTTCTTC; CDR3 protein: CASSLGRVVGYEQFF; V gene: TRBV5-1; D gene: NA; J gene: TRBJ2-1; clone size: NA
CDR3 DNA: TGTGCCTGGAGGCAGCTCTATGGCTACACCTTC; CDR3 protein: CAWRQLYGYTF; V gene: TRBV30; D gene: NA; J gene: TRBJ1-2; clone size: NA
CDR3 DNA: TGTGCCAGCAGCCTGGGACCGAACTCCTACGAGCAGTACTTC; CDR3 protein: CASSLGPNSYEQYF; V gene: TRBV5-6; D gene: NA; J gene: TRBJ2-7; clone size: few
CDR3 DNA: TGTGCCAGCAGCTCGGGACTAAGTGCGAACACCGGGGAGCTGTTTTTT; CDR3 protein: CASSSGLSANTGELFF; V gene: TRBV7-6; D gene: TRBD2; J gene: TRBJ2-2; clone size: NA
CDR3 DNA: TGCGCCAGCAGCTTCCAGGGCGGTGTTAACTACGAGCAGTACTTC; CDR3 protein: CASSFQGGVNYEQYF; V gene: TRBV5-1; D gene: NA; J gene: TRBJ2-7; clone size: NA
CDR3 DNA: TGTGCCAGCTCACCACCCAGCCGCCTCCGCACAGATACGCAGTATTTT; CDR3 protein: CASSPPSRLRTDTQYF; V gene: TRBV18; D gene: NA; J gene: TRBJ2-3; clone size: NA
CDR3 DNA: TGTGCCAGCAGCCCAATCCTTGACACCGGGGAGCTGTTTTTT; CDR3 protein: CASSPILDTGELFF; V gene: TRBV9; D gene: NA; J gene: TRBJ2-2; clone size: NA
CDR3 DNA: TGTGCCACTCTTACAGGGCCAAAGGGGACAGATACGCAGTATTTT; CDR3 protein: CATLTGPKGTDTQYF; V gene: TRBV28; D gene: NA; J gene: TRBJ2-3; clone size: NA
CDR3 DNA: TGTGCCAGCAGTGAACAGGGGGTTGGCAATCAGCCCCAGCATTTT; CDR3 protein: CASSEQGVGNQPQHF; V gene: TRBV2; D gene: TRBD1; J gene: TRBJ1-5; clone size: once
CDR3 DNA: TGTGCCAGCAGTTCCCCCGGGATAGGGATGGACGAGCAGTACTTC; CDR3 protein: CASSSPGIGMDEQYF; V gene: TRBV27; D gene: NA; J gene: TRBJ2-7; clone size: NA
CDR3 DNA: TGTGCCAGCAGTGAAATGTCGGTAGTAAATGAGCAGTTCTTC; CDR3 protein: CASSEMSVVNEQFF; V gene: TRBV6-1; D gene: NA; J gene: TRBJ2-1; clone size: NA
CDR3 DNA: TGTGCCAGCAGCCCTGGCGGACTAGCGGGAGGTACGCAGTATTTT; CDR3 protein: CASSPGGLAGGTQYF; V gene: TRBV5-8; D gene: TRBD2; J gene: TRBJ2-3; clone size: once
CDR3 DNA: TGTGCCAGCAGGACAAGGCGGGAGCTCACAGATACGCAGTATTTT; CDR3 protein: CASRTRRELTDTQYF; V gene: TRBV2; D gene: TRBD2; J gene: TRBJ2-3; clone size: NA
CDR3 DNA: TGTGCCAGCAGCTTTCCCAGTGGCTACGAGCAGTACTTC; CDR3 protein: CASSFPSGYEQYF; V gene: TRBV7-2; D gene: NA; J gene: TRBJ2-7; clone size: NA
CDR3 DNA: TGTGCCAGCAGCTTGCAGGGCAATCAGCCCCAGCATTTT; CDR3 protein: CASSLQGNQPQHF; V gene: TRBV7-9; D gene: NA; J gene: TRBJ1-5; clone size: few
CDR3 DNA: TGCGCCAGCAGCTTACCAGCTTTGTCGGGGGCCAACGTCCTGACTTTC; CDR3 protein: CASSLPALSGANVLTF; V gene: TRBV5-1; D gene: NA; J gene: TRBJ2-6; clone size: NA
CDR3 DNA: TGTGCCAGCAGTTACTCGCCGGGTAGCAATCAGCCCCAGCATTTT; CDR3 protein: CASSYSPGSNQPQHF; V gene: TRBV6-6; D gene: NA; J gene: TRBJ1-5; clone size: NA
CDR3 DNA: TGTGCCAGCAGCTTAGGTGGGACAGGGGGTTTCAATGAGCAGTTCTTC; CDR3 protein: CASSLGGTGGFNEQFF; V gene: TRBV11-1; D gene: TRBD1; J gene: TRBJ2-1; clone size: NA
CDR3 DNA: TGTGCCAGCAGTTTGGACAGGGATGACAATGAGCAGTTCTTC; CDR3 protein: CASSLDRDDNEQFF; V gene: TRBV2; D gene: TRBD1; J gene: TRBJ2-1; clone size: NA
CDR3 DNA: TGTGCCAGCAGCTTAGGCCCACCCCAGGGGTCTTCTACCTACGAGCAGTACTTC; CDR3 protein: CASSLGPPQGSSTYEQYF; V gene: TRBV7-6; D gene: NA; J gene: TRBJ2-7; clone size: NA
CDR3 DNA: TGTGCCAGCAGGAATTCAGGGGGCAATGAGCAGTTCTTC; CDR3 protein: CASRNSGGNEQFF; V gene: TRBV5-6; D gene: TRBD1; J gene: TRBJ2-1; clone size: few
CDR3 DNA: TGTGCCAGCAGTTCCCAGGGACTAGCGGGAGCGCTGTACGAGCAGTACTTC; CDR3 protein: CASSSQGLAGALYEQYF; V gene: TRBV28; D gene: TRBD2; J gene: TRBJ2-7; clone size: NA
CDR3 DNA: TGCGCCAGCAGCCAAGGGGCGGACGGTACACTCCGAGCTTTCTTT; CDR3 protein: CASSQGADGTLRAFF; V gene: TRBV4-3; D gene: NA; J gene: TRBJ1-1; clone size: NA
CDR3 DNA: TGCGCCAGCAGCTTGGGTACGGCCAACACCGGGGAGCTGTTTTTT; CDR3 protein: CASSLGTANTGELFF; V gene: TRBV5-1; D gene: NA; J gene: TRBJ2-2; clone size: NA
CDR3 DNA: TGTGCCAGCAGCGTCCGGGACAGGGGGCGCGAATCCTATGGCTACACCTTC; CDR3 protein: CASSVRDRGRESYGYTF; V gene: TRBV9; D gene: TRBD1; J gene: TRBJ1-2; clone size: NA
CDR3 DNA: TGTGCCAGCAGCTTGATGGGAGGTCGGTACAATGAGCAGTTCTTC; CDR3 protein: CASSLMGGRYNEQFF; V gene: TRBV5-6; D gene: NA; J gene: TRBJ2-1; clone size: few